This T cell receptor (beta chain) derives from a study of regulatory T cells in long-lasting Graves disease. Whole-study findings and limits: Persistent disease preferred TRBV28, TRBJ1-2 and TRBJ2-5. Persistent patients had a count of shared public clonotypes (about 2,700) that exceeded that of new patients (about 970). Persistent Graves' patients showed less TCR diversity than newly diagnosed ones.

This clonotype appeared a few times. Its antigen remains unidentified. Building the TCR beta libraries relied on iRepertoire HTBI primers, and CDR3 regions underwent Arm-PCR. MiXCR, applied by TCRdb to the multiplex PCR reads, yields one record per CDR3 protein. The sample has about 420,000 distinct CDR3 sequences, 23% seen once; the top ten hold over 25%. Time point of the sample: persistent/refractory GD, antithyroid drugs over 5 years with positive TRAb. The authors made the TCR library using RNA they extracted from PBMCs. Patients of an endocrinology department in Xi'an, China, were included. The length of the CDR3 is 20 residues. Germline CDR1 and CDR2: WSHSY and SAAADI. V gave up 0 bases and J gave up 4 bases; unmatched junction bases: 8.

The clonotype originates from a female donor with Graves disease. This sample comprised peripheral blood mononuclear cells (PBMCs), obtained when the disease was refractory, from a patient treated with antithyroid drugs. The V gene is TRBV10-2, the J gene TRBJ2-2, with TRBD2 matching 16 bases. The CDR3 nucleotides are TGCGCCAGCAGTGAGTCGATCTCGGGACTAGCGGGAGGGAGCACCGGGGAGCTGTTTTTT. This sequence encodes CASSESISGLAGGSTGELFF.